This record concerns one TCR beta chain sequence. The sample comes from a study of post-analysis software for immune sequencing data. Researchers reported that TCR beta cDNA libraries carried unique molecular identifiers. MiXCR, applied by TCRdb to the PCR reads, yields one record per CDR3 protein. The repertoire consists of 550,000 to 700,000 distinct CDR3 sequences, with 44% occurring once and the leading ten covering roughly 1.8%. The source of this sequence is a girl between 10 and 17 years old with multiple sclerosis. The sample consisted of blood.

The CDR3 nucleotides are TGTGCCAGCAGCCTGGGGGCTGGGCAGTACTTC. Translated, it gives CASSLGAGQYF. V gene TRBV5-6 combines with J gene TRBJ2-7, with TRBD1 as a possible D gene (6 bases). The germline V gene has CDR1 SGHDT and CDR2 YYEEEE. V was pared by 4 bases and J by 9 bases, with 11 bases between. The CDR3 length is 11 residues.